The clone carrying this T cell receptor (beta chain) is medium-sized (0.01 to 0.1%) by share. Its antigen remains unidentified. The source of the sample is a study of T cell repertoires in cytomegalovirus infection. V was clipped by 0 bases and J by 2 bases, with 14 bases between them. The CDR3 runs to 17 residues. Germline V lookup: CDR1 SGHTA, CDR2 FQGNSA. TCRdb reprocessed the reads with MiXCR, giving one entry per CDR3 protein. The sample carries about 130,000 distinct CDR3 sequences, over 30% recorded once. This sequence was found in a human donor in good health (CMV status not recorded). Some clones in this sample may be carry-over from other donors' samples. The chain recombines TRBV7-2 with TRBJ2-4; D is uncertain. The specimen comprised CD8+ T cells from cultured PBMCs, sampled from culture after CMV antigen stimulation. DNA of the CDR3: TGTGCCAGCAGCTTAGCGTTCCGATCCCTGACCAAAAACATTCAGTACTTC. Its translation is CASSLAFRSLTKNIQYF.